The table lists the clone carrying this TCR beta chain with a few counts. Its target is unknown. A multiplex PCR was run with 60 Vbeta primers and 13 Jbeta primers. Data came from immunoSEQ multiplex PCR; TCRdb stores just in-frame clones and leaves some out. The data show 100,000 or so clones, approximately 72% seen once. These data originate in a study of cytomegalovirus exposure and HLA in healthy donors. General study points: A later analysis showed that HLA-associated TCR beta chains had undergone more clonal expansion than equally common others. Altogether, some 170 TCR beta chains were recorded as cytomegalovirus-associated. Several of the most significant clusters appeared, in a later analysis, to be linked to common viral pathogens.

Between the trimmed V and J ends, which lost 4 bases and 3 bases, there was a span of 16 bases. CDR1 is SGHKS, CDR2 YYEKEE, per germline (reference sequence). The CDR3 runs 15 residues. The chain uses TRBV5-5 and TRBJ1-2; a possible D gene is TRBD1 (6 bases). Sample: PBMCs. This clonotype was sampled from a man under 40 in good health and CMV-seronegative. The CDR3 protein is CASSPYQPGDYGYTF. The CDR3 DNA follows: TGTGCCAGCAGCCCCTATCAACCAGGGGACTATGGCTACACCTTC.